The 25 T cell receptor beta chains presented below share a single source sample, sequenced in a study of blood T cell repertoires in COVID-19. Generated by immunoSEQ multiplex PCR, the TCRdb table keeps only in-frame clones and is missing some. The table includes about 430,000 clones, roughly 88% detected once. The source material was PBMCs or T cells enriched from blood (not recorded which). The source is a woman aged 18-29 years who had been exposed to COVID-19.

The V gene is TRBV27, the J gene TRBJ2-1; D unclear. The CDR3 totals 12 residues. Germline V gene lookup returns CDR1 MNHEY and CDR2 SMNVEV (reference sequence). V lost 8 bases to trimming and J lost 5 bases, with 10 bases between them. The CDR3 reads CASLGDHNEQFF. CDR3 sequence (DNA): TGTGCCAGCCTGGGCGACCACAATGAGCAGTTCTTC.

The chain carries TRBV7-2 and TRBJ2-3, with D possibly TRBD2 on 5 matching bases. Germline V lookup: CDR1 SGHTA, CDR2 FQGNSA. The CDR3 totals 14 residues. V was clipped by 4 bases and J by 2 bases, with 10 bases between them. Here the CDR3 reads CASSSPGSTDTQYF. The CDR3 nucleotides are TGTGCCAGCAGCTCCCCGGGATCCACAGATACGCAGTATTTT.

The chain combines TRBV7-7 with TRBJ2-2, with D possibly being TRBD2 (6 bases). The germline V and J ends were trimmed by 3 bases and 7 bases, with 21 bases remaining between them. Germline V gene sequence: CDR1 SSHAT, CDR2 FNYEAQ (reference sequence). The CDR3 runs to 17 residues. CDR3 nucleotide sequence: TGTGCCAGCAGCTTCGGTCAGGTCGGGAGTGTTAACGGGGAGCTGTTTTTT. Protein: CASSFGQVGSVNGELFF. The full variable domain, rest sourced from reference TRBV7-7 and TRBJ2-2, is GAGVSQSPRYKVTKRGQDVTLRCDPISSHATLYWYQQALGQGPEFLTYFNYEAQPDKSGLPSDRFSAERPEGSISTLTIQRTEQRDSAMYRCASSFGQVGSVNGELFFGEGSRLTVL.

The rearrangement joins TRBV28 to TRBJ1-6; D might be TRBD1 (6 bases). This CDR3 has 16 amino acids. Trimming took 4 bases from V and 7 from J, leaving 17 bases between them. Germline CDR1 is MDHEN and CDR2 is SYDVKM. DNA for the CDR3: TGTGCCAGCAGTTGGATTGGGGGCGGGTGGAATTCACCCCTCCACTTT. This sequence encodes CASSWIGGGWNSPLHF.

This rearrangement joins TRBV28 to TRBJ1-2; maybe TRBD1 (6 bases). The CDR3 contains 14 residues. The germline V gene encodes CDR1 MDHEN and CDR2 SYDVKM. With 8 bases removed from V and 4 bases from J, the gap between germline ends came to 17 bases. The CDR3 reads CASETRGQSYGYTF. In nucleotides, the CDR3 is TGTGCCAGCGAAACGAGGGGACAATCCTATGGCTACACCTTC.

The chain combines TRBV6-5 with TRBJ1-4; TRBD1 aligns across 9 bases. Trimming took 4 bases from V and 7 from J; bases not matched to a gene: 4. CDR3 length: 14 residues. Germline V gives CDR1 MNHEY, CDR2 SVGAGI. CDR3 nucleotides: TGTGCCAGCAGTTCGACAGGGGGAGGTGAAAAACTGTTTTTT. Its protein product is CASSSTGGGEKLFF.

This sequence joins TRBV7-2 and TRBJ1-2; 8 bases match TRBD1. The CDR3 covers 16 residues. The germline gives CDR1 SGHTA, CDR2 FQGNSA. V lost 5 bases to trimming and J lost 0 bases; unmatched junction nucleotides: 8. The DNA for the CDR3 is TGTGCCAGCAGCGAAGCACCAGGGGGCGCTAACTATGGCTACACCTTC. Its protein is CASSEAPGGANYGYTF.

The gene calls are TRBV6-5 and TRBJ1-5, with 11 nucleotides matching TRBD1. Germline values: CDR1 MNHEY, CDR2 SVGAGI. This CDR3 contains 15 residues. The ends lost 6 bases at V and 4 bases at J; junction bases unmatched: 5. The CDR3 spells CASRPGQGVNQPQHF. The DNA of the CDR3 is TGTGCCAGCAGGCCGGGACAGGGGGTGAATCAGCCCCAGCATTTT.

The chain uses TRBV3-1 (or the pseudogene TRBV3-2) and TRBJ1-2; D unclear. This CDR3 is built from 16 residues. The germline V gene has CDR1 LGHDT and CDR2 YNNKEL (reference sequence). The ends were cut back, 1 base at V and 4 bases at J, with 16 bases in the middle. DNA of the CDR3: TGTGCCAGCAGCCAAGCCACCAGGCCACTAGGCTATGGCTACACCTTC. This translates into CASSQATRPLGYGYTF.

The CDR3 loop reads CASSLGSVTYEQYF. The CDR3 DNA follows: TGTGCCAGCAGTTTAGGTAGCGTAACCTACGAGCAGTACTTC. The rearrangement uses TRBV28 and TRBJ2-7; a possible D gene is TRBD2 (5 bases). Trimming left V 2 bases short and J 2 bases short, with 10 bases between. Per the germline V gene, CDR1 is MDHEN and CDR2 is SYDVKM. The CDR3 is made up of 14 amino acids.

This chain uses TRBV3-1 (or the pseudogene TRBV3-2) with TRBJ2-1, with 7 nucleotides matching TRBD2. V gave up 0 bases and J gave up 4 bases; unmatched junction bases: 6. The germline V gene encodes CDR1 LGHDT and CDR2 YNNKEL (reference sequence). The CDR3 spans 16 residues. In DNA, the CDR3 is TGTGCCAGCAGCCAAGATTGGCGGGAGAGGTACAATGAGCAGTTCTTC. This encodes CASSQDWRERYNEQFF.

The chain recombines TRBV3-1 (or the pseudogene TRBV3-2) with TRBJ2-1; TRBD2 matches 15 bases. Losses at the gene ends were 5 bases for V and 10 bases for J; bases not matched to a gene: 6. This CDR3 has 15 amino acids. Germline V gives CDR1 LGHDT, CDR2 YNNKEL (reference sequence). The CDR3 here is CASSTGLAGGREQFF. The CDR3 region has the DNA TGTGCCAGCAGCACGGGACTAGCGGGGGGAAGAGAGCAGTTCTTC.

The chain has TRBV9 and TRBJ2-3, with 7 bases matching TRBD2. Germline assignment: CDR1 SGDLS and CDR2 YYNGEE. Trimming cost V 3 bases and J 2 bases; bases outside gene matches: 6. The CDR3 has 15 amino acids. CDR3 nucleotides: TGTGCCAGCAGCGGAGGAGCGGGGACCACAGATACGCAGTATTTT. Protein product: CASSGGAGTTDTQYF.

V usage is TRBV27 and J usage is TRBJ1-4, with D possibly TRBD1 on 5 matching bases. This CDR3 is built from 15 residues. Trimming pared 5 bases from V and 2 bases from J, leaving 12 bases between. In germline, CDR1 is MNHEY, CDR2 SMNVEV (reference sequence). CDR3 sequence (DNA): TGTGCCAGCAGTCCAACAGGACCGACTAATGAAAAACTGTTTTTT. Its protein product is CASSPTGPTNEKLFF.

The chain is built from TRBV6-5 and TRBJ2-7, with D tentatively TRBD2 (7 bases). Germline-derived CDR1 and CDR2 are MNHEY and SVGAGI. The V gene lost 2 bases and the J gene lost 2 bases, with 10 bases spanning the gap. This CDR3 region has 14 residues. CDR3 sequence (DNA): TGTGCCAGCAGTTACGGGGGGGCACCCTACGAGCAGTACTTC. It yields the protein CASSYGGAPYEQYF.

The V and J genes are TRBV9 and TRBJ1-1; 9 bases map to TRBD1. V gave up 3 bases and J gave up 0 bases; unmatched junction bases: 9. Germline V CDR1 and CDR2: SGDLS, YYNGEE. This CDR3 has 17 amino acids. The CDR3 DNA reads TGTGCCAGCAGCGGAGGAGGGACAGGGCTTATGAACACTGAAGCTTTCTTT. Translation gives CASSGGGTGLMNTEAFF.

The chain has TRBV30 and TRBJ1-1; 7 bases are shared with TRBD1. After removal of 2 bases from V and 1 base from J, the junction contained 7 bases not matched to a gene. Germline V gives CDR1 GTSNPN, CDR2 SVGIG (reference sequence). This CDR3 comprises 15 residues. The CDR3 loop reads CAWSSPDRANTEAFF. CDR3 bases: TGTGCCTGGAGTTCCCCCGACAGGGCGAACACTGAAGCTTTCTTT. Full variable domain (missing parts from reference TRBV30 and TRBJ1-1): SQTIHQWPATLVQPVGSPLSLECTVEGTSNPNLYWYRQAAGRGLQLLFYSVGIGQISSEVPQNLSASRPQDRQFILSSKKLLLSDSGFYLCAWSSPDRANTEAFFGQGTRLTVV.

The chain joins TRBV7-2 to TRBJ1-1, with a possible D match to TRBD1 (6 bases). The CDR3 is 12 residues long. CDR1 SGHTA and CDR2 FQGNSA come from the germline V gene. Deletions cut 5 bases from V and 5 bases from J, with 9 bases between. CDR3 bases: TGTGCCAGCAGCGCACAGGGAACTGAAGCTTTCTTT. Translating gives CASSAQGTEAFF.

The rearrangement links TRBV15 to TRBJ2-7, with 7 bases identical to TRBD1. Trimming took 5 bases from V and 3 from J; bases not matched to a gene: 7. CDR1 is LNHNV and CDR2 is YYDKDF in the germline V gene (reference sequence). There are 14 residues in the CDR3. In DNA, the CDR3 is TGTGCCACCAGCTTACAGGGGTCCGACTACGAGCAGTACTTC. It yields the protein CATSLQGSDYEQYF.

V gene TRBV6-2 or TRBV6-3 combines with J gene TRBJ1-1, with no clear D. Deletions cut 0 bases from V and 4 bases from J, with 12 bases between. The CDR3 consists of 15 residues. Germline V gives CDR1 MNHEY, CDR2 SVGEGT. CDR3 loop: CASSYSRLAGTEAFF. In DNA form, the CDR3 reads TGTGCCAGCAGTTACTCAAGATTAGCGGGCACTGAAGCTTTCTTT.

The chain combines TRBV4-3 with TRBJ2-7, with 8 bases lining up with TRBD1. Germline V CDR1 and CDR2: LGHNA, YSLEER. The V gene end was trimmed by 0 bases and the J gene end by 1 base; junction bases not matched to a gene: 5. The CDR3 sequence is 16 residues long. The CDR3 loop is CASSQDRTGLSYEQYF. Here the CDR3 DNA reads TGCGCCAGCAGCCAAGATAGGACAGGGCTTTCCTACGAGCAGTACTTC.

The V call is TRBV2, the J call TRBJ2-1, with 10 bases lining up with TRBD2. The V and J ends lost 2 bases and 8 bases, in that order; junction bases with no gene match: 6. The CDR3 has 15 residues. Germline loops: CDR1 SNHLY, CDR2 FYNNEI. CDR3 region: CASSEWGLASDEQFF. CDR3 sequence (DNA): TGTGCCAGCAGTGAATGGGGACTAGCGAGCGATGAGCAGTTCTTC.

The J gene is TRBJ1-1, the V gene TRBV3-1 (or the pseudogene TRBV3-2); the D gene is possibly TRBD1 (5 bases). Per germline, CDR1 LGHDT and CDR2 YNNKEL (reference sequence). V was trimmed by 1 base and J by 5 bases, leaving 8 bases between them. This CDR3 contains 13 residues. The CDR3 spells CASSQGQGTEAFF. The CDR3 region has the DNA TGTGCCAGCAGCCAAGGTCAGGGAACTGAAGCTTTCTTT.

V usage is TRBV3-1 (or the pseudogene TRBV3-2) and J usage is TRBJ1-4; no reliable D call. The CDR3 is 13 residues long. Trimming removed 2 bases at V and 8 bases at J, with 9 bases between. Germline assignment: CDR1 LGHDT and CDR2 YNNKEL (reference sequence). The CDR3 coding sequence is TGTGCCAGCAGCCAACTCACACAGGAAAAACTGTTTTTT. It yields the protein CASSQLTQEKLFF.

This chain uses TRBV7-9 with TRBJ1-2; maybe TRBD1 (5 bases). CDR3 length: 15 residues. The V gene lost 1 base and the J gene lost 7 bases, with 16 bases spanning the gap. CDR1 is SEHNR, CDR2 FQNEAQ, per germline (reference sequence). This CDR3 is CASSLDPGRGLGYTF. CDR3 nucleotides: TGTGCCAGCAGCTTAGACCCAGGGAGGGGTCTTGGCTACACCTTC.